The entry that follows covers one T cell receptor (beta chain) sequence. Other nucleotide sequences from this sample produce the same CDR3. The data derive from a study of blood T cell repertoires in COVID-19. Study as a whole: PBMCs, B-cell-depleted T cells, or T cells were the source of the cDNA or gDNA that made up the material.

Some clones are missing from TCRdb's copy, which holds only in-frame ones; the method was immunoSEQ multiplex PCR. This table holds some 380,000 clones, approximately 87% found once. Individuals drawn from under 30 US areas were about 18 to 95 years old. The sequence derives from a man under 40 who had recovered from COVID-19. The specimen sequenced was PBMCs or T cells enriched from blood (not recorded which).

The CDR3 is CASSPGGGSPLHF. The DNA for the CDR3 is TGTGCCAGCTCCCCGGGGGGTGGATCACCCCTCCACTTT. The chain uses TRBV18 and TRBJ1-6, with D perhaps matching TRBD1 (5 bases). The CDR3 contains 13 residues. The germline gives CDR1 KGHSH, CDR2 LQKENI. Trimming removed 6 bases from V and 10 bases from J, with 13 bases in between.